The entry below gives a single T cell receptor beta chain sequence along with its context. The antigen is unknown. This entry comes from a study of vaccination and CD4 T cells after COVID-19. Overall study context: Nasal swab PCR identified SARS-CoV-2 in the convalescent patients, of whom roughly 9 were mild and one severe. Points from the study as a whole: Convalescent patients had 304 of 307 vaccine-specific clones showing spike mono-reactivity. Convalescent patients had a median approximately 83% of reactive clones appearing only post-vaccination.

The V and J ends lost 5 bases and 0 bases, in that order; junction bases with no gene match: 10. The CDR3 consists of 20 residues. Germline V CDR1 and CDR2: MNHNS, SASEGT. Cultured CD4+ T cells had their DNA profiled by the Oncomine TCR Beta short-read assay. TCRdb fed the PCR reads into MiXCR, producing one record per CDR3 protein. In the table there are about 26,000 distinct CDR3 sequences, 64% of which are singletons. Regarding treatment: roughly 11-day PBMC culture with coronavirus spike peptide pools or control peptides (ViraFEST assay). Via ViraFEST, peptide pools expanded antigen-specific T cells before TCR sequencing.

This chain uses TRBV6-1 with TRBJ2-2; 15 bases agree with TRBD2. The sequencing input was CD4+ T cells from blood, cultured in vitro. The TCR sequence derives from a human donor who had recovered from COVID-19. DNA of the CDR3: TGTGCCAGCAGTCCATTACCGGGACTAGCGGGAGGCGCGAACACCGGGGAGCTGTTTTTT. It encodes CASSPLPGLAGGANTGELFF.